The 15 T cell receptor beta chains below come from one sample, sequenced in a study of STAT5B mutations in CD4+ large granular lymphocyte leukemia. Sequencing used immunoSEQ multiplex PCR; TCRdb keeps in-frame clones, though not all of them. The sample has roughly 23,000 clones; roughly 82% are singletons. The sample comprised CD4+ T cells from blood buffy coats. The receptors were sampled from a human donor in good health.

DNA for the CDR3: TGTGCCAGCAGCAAGACTAGCGGGAGTCTGCGCGAGCAGTACTTC. It codes for CASSKTSGSLREQYF. The chain is built from TRBV13 and TRBJ2-7; TRBD2 aligns across 12 bases. The junction had 8 bases not matched to a gene; V was cut back by 5 bases and J by 6 bases. The CDR3 has 15 amino acids. Germline loops: CDR1 PRHDT, CDR2 FYEKMQ (reference sequence).

The chain is built from TRBV7-8 and TRBJ2-1, with D perhaps matching TRBD2 (6 bases). Deletions cut 3 bases from V and 5 bases from J, with 11 bases between. There are 14 residues in the CDR3. CDR1 and CDR2 from the germline V gene are SGHVS and FQNEAQ. This CDR3 is CASSLEGWNNEQFF. The CDR3 nucleotides read TGTGCCAGCAGCTTGGAGGGATGGAACAATGAGCAGTTCTTC.

This chain joins TRBV14 and TRBJ2-1; maybe TRBD2 (6 bases). CDR1 is SGHDN, CDR2 FVKESK, per germline. The CDR3 runs to 15 residues. Trimming pared 1 base from V and 9 bases from J, leaving 16 bases between. The CDR3 protein is CASSQAGWRGGEQFF. CDR3 nucleotides: TGTGCCAGCAGCCAAGCGGGATGGCGGGGAGGTGAGCAGTTCTTC.

The chain couples TRBV28 to TRBJ1-6; D remains ambiguous. This CDR3 contains 14 residues. Trimming removed 8 bases at V and 7 bases at J, with 15 bases between. Germline CDR1 reads MDHEN; CDR2 reads SYDVKM. Written as DNA, the CDR3 is TGTGCCAGCCTTCAGAGGGTTGTGAATTCACCCCTCCACTTT. It codes for CASLQRVVNSPLHF.

J is TRBJ1-2 and V is TRBV7-2, with a tentative D call TRBD1 (5 bases). Germline V lookup: CDR1 SGHTA, CDR2 FQGNSA. V lost 1 base to trimming and J lost 8 bases, with 17 bases between them. This CDR3 has 15 residues. The CDR3 sequence is CASSLDGGAAGGYTF. The DNA for the CDR3 is TGTGCCAGCAGCTTAGACGGAGGGGCCGCGGGCGGCTACACCTTC.

The chain recombines TRBV5-1 with TRBJ2-5; the D gene is possibly TRBD1 (5 bases). Trimming removed 4 bases at V and 2 bases at J, with 9 bases between. The CDR3 is 13 residues long. Germline-derived CDR1 and CDR2 are SGHRS and YFSETQ. The CDR3 DNA reads as TGCGCCAGCAGCATCCAGGGTCAAGAGACCCAGTACTTC. This gives the protein CASSIQGQETQYF.

V gene TRBV6-1 combines with J gene TRBJ2-5; tentatively, D is TRBD1 (5 bases). CDR3 length equals 13 residues. Trimming stripped 6 bases from V and 4 bases from J, with 12 bases between. Germline V gives CDR1 MNHNS, CDR2 SASEGT. The CDR3 loop is CASSLQGRETQYF. CDR3 in DNA: TGTGCCAGCAGCCTTCAGGGCAGAGAGACCCAGTACTTC.

This clone appeared once. V gene TRBV9 combines with J gene TRBJ2-1; no clear D gene. V lost 2 bases and J 2 bases, leaving 11 bases between the germline ends. This CDR3 comprises 15 residues. Germline CDR1 SGDLS, CDR2 YYNGEE. The CDR3 here is CASSVSGDPYNEQFF. The CDR3 DNA sequence: TGTGCCAGCAGCGTTTCAGGCGATCCCTACAATGAGCAGTTCTTC. Drawing the rest from reference TRBV9 and TRBJ2-1, the complete variable domain is DSGVTQTPKHLITATGQRVTLRCSPRSGDLSVYWYQQSLDQGLQFLIQYYNGEERAKGNILERFSAQQFPDLHSELNLSSLELGDSALYFCASSVSGDPYNEQFFGPGTRLTVL.

This chain uses TRBV10-2 with TRBJ2-5; D tentatively fits TRBD1 or TRBD2 (7 bases each). The CDR3 covers 14 residues. Germline CDR1 reads WSHSY; CDR2 reads SAAADI. The V and J ends lost 0 bases and 9 bases respectively, with 14 bases between them. The CDR3 bases are TGCGCCAGCAGTGAGTCCTCCTCAGGGGGGGCCCAGTACTTC. As protein: CASSESSSGGAQYF.

The rearrangement links TRBV4-2 to TRBJ1-1, with 7 bases identical to TRBD1. The CDR3 is made up of 16 amino acids. CDR1 is LGHNA, CDR2 YNFKEQ, per germline. Trimming removed 0 bases from V and 3 bases from J; junction bases left unmatched: 7. CDR3: CASSQDLRGLYTEAFF. CDR3 sequence (DNA): TGTGCCAGCAGCCAAGATCTCAGGGGGTTGTACACTGAAGCTTTCTTT.

The chain recombines TRBV6-1 with TRBJ2-1; 12 nucleotides align to TRBD2. Unmatched junction bases numbered 5, after V lost 3 bases and J lost 8 bases. CDR1 and CDR2 (germline): MNHNS, SASEGT. CDR3 length equals 15 residues. The CDR3: CASSESLAGGDEQFF. The DNA for the CDR3 is TGTGCCAGCAGTGAGAGTCTAGCGGGAGGGGATGAGCAGTTCTTC.

V gene TRBV6-5 combines with J gene TRBJ2-2; D is possibly TRBD1 or TRBD2 (6 bases each). Between the trimmed V and J ends, which lost 2 bases and 4 bases, there was a span of 14 bases. The CDR3 extends over 16 amino acids. Germline values: CDR1 MNHEY, CDR2 SVGAGI. CDR3 in DNA: TGTGCCAGCAGTTACAGGGGGTCGGGAGCCACCGGGGAGCTGTTTTTT. The encoded protein is CASSYRGSGATGELFF.

This chain connects TRBV7-6 to TRBJ2-2; tentatively, D is TRBD1 or TRBD2 (5 bases each). CDR1 is SGHVS, CDR2 FNYEAQ, per germline. This CDR3 is built from 17 residues. Trimming cost V 3 bases and J 6 bases, with 20 bases left between them. The CDR3 here is CASSLRQRPGRAGELFF. The CDR3 coding sequence is TGTGCCAGCAGCTTGAGGCAAAGGCCAGGGAGAGCCGGGGAGCTGTTTTTT.

The chain links TRBV28 to TRBJ1-2, with a tentative D call TRBD1 (5 bases). V lost 5 bases and J 4 bases, leaving 14 bases between the germline ends. This CDR3 comprises 14 residues. Germline V gene sequence: CDR1 MDHEN, CDR2 SYDVKM. The CDR3 protein is CASSRETVPYGYTF. The DNA for the CDR3 is TGTGCCAGCAGTCGAGAGACAGTACCCTATGGCTACACCTTC.

J is TRBJ2-3 and V is TRBV15; 8 nucleotides agree with TRBD2. From germline, CDR1 is LNHNV and CDR2 YYDKDF (reference sequence). With 5 bases clipped from V and 3 bases from J, the junction kept 13 bases outside the gene matches. The CDR3 has 17 amino acids. CDR3 DNA sequence: TGTGCCACCAGCGGGGGATCAGCGGGAGTGGGTACAGATACGCAGTATTTT. This codes for CATSGGSAGVGTDTQYF.